Listed below are T cell receptor beta chains from one sample, sequenced in a study of blood T cell repertoires in COVID-19. The method was immunoSEQ multiplex PCR; TCRdb's version includes in-frame clones alone and lacks a portion of them. The data show about 80,000 clones, roughly 89% seen once. What was sequenced was peripheral blood. These receptors came from a woman at least 80 years old with active or convalescent COVID-19. CDR3s include the opening cysteine and the closing phenylalanine or tryptophan. Each record gives: J gene, CDR3 length, V gene, D gene, clone size, CDR3 DNA, CDR3 protein. D genes are given only for firm matches. The listing skips clone size in some rows; elsewhere it reads once, few, many or a size class.

j_gene: TRBJ1-1
len: 13
v_gene: TRBV12-3/TRBV12-4
d_gene: NA
abundance: NA
CDR3nt: TGTGCCAGCACCCAGGGAAAGAACACTGAAGCTTTCTTT
CDR3aa: CASTQGKNTEAFF

j_gene: TRBJ2-2
len: 16
v_gene: TRBV7-6
d_gene: TRBD1
abundance: NA
CDR3nt: TGTGCCAGCAGCTTTGGGACAGGGGGGAACACCGGGGAGCTGTTTTTT
CDR3aa: CASSFGTGGNTGELFF

j_gene: TRBJ1-5
len: 13
v_gene: TRBV27
d_gene: NA
abundance: NA
CDR3nt: TGTGCCAGCAGCATACTCAGGGGTCAGCCCCAGCATTTT
CDR3aa: CASSILRGQPQHF

j_gene: TRBJ1-6
len: 16
v_gene: TRBV6-5
d_gene: TRBD1
abundance: NA
CDR3nt: TGTGCCAGCAGTTCAACAACAGGGGCTTATAATTCACCCCTCCACTTT
CDR3aa: CASSSTTGAYNSPLHF

j_gene: TRBJ2-3
len: 13
v_gene: TRBV2
d_gene: NA
abundance: NA
CDR3nt: TGTGCCAGCATTCGGACTAGCACAGATACGCAGTATTTT
CDR3aa: CASIRTSTDTQYF

j_gene: TRBJ2-7
len: 14
v_gene: TRBV28
d_gene: NA
abundance: NA
CDR3nt: TGTGCCACCGAGGATGGCGGGAAAGTCTACGAGCAGTACTTC
CDR3aa: CATEDGGKVYEQYF

j_gene: TRBJ1-1
len: 16
v_gene: TRBV5-1
d_gene: TRBD1
abundance: few
CDR3nt: TGCGCCAGCAGGTCAAGGACAGGGGCGATGAACACTGAAGCTTTCTTT
CDR3aa: CASRSRTGAMNTEAFF

j_gene: TRBJ2-2
len: 16
v_gene: TRBV10-3
d_gene: TRBD2
abundance: NA
CDR3nt: TGTGCCATCAGTAGGACTAGCGGGAGTGACACCGGGGAGCTGTTTTTT
CDR3aa: CAISRTSGSDTGELFF

j_gene: TRBJ2-5
len: 17
v_gene: TRBV9
d_gene: TRBD1
abundance: NA
CDR3nt: TGTGCCAGCAGCCCCCGGGACAGGGGGTTGCGTCAAGAGACCCAGTACTTC
CDR3aa: CASSPRDRGLRQETQYF

j_gene: TRBJ1-5
len: 12
v_gene: TRBV6-5
d_gene: NA
abundance: NA
CDR3nt: TGTGCCAGCAGGCACGGGGGACAGCCCCAGCATTTT
CDR3aa: CASRHGGQPQHF

j_gene: TRBJ1-5
len: 13
v_gene: TRBV18
d_gene: NA
abundance: NA
CDR3nt: TGTGCCAGCTCCCTAGGAGGGGATCAGCCCCAGCATTTT
CDR3aa: CASSLGGDQPQHF

j_gene: TRBJ1-1
len: 15
v_gene: TRBV7-6
d_gene: TRBD1
abundance: NA
CDR3nt: TGTGCCAGCAGCTTGGGGCCAGGGGGGAACACTGAAGCTTTCTTT
CDR3aa: CASSLGPGGNTEAFF

j_gene: TRBJ1-1
len: 15
v_gene: TRBV11-1
d_gene: NA
abundance: NA
CDR3nt: TGTGCCAGCAGCTTAGAGGCGGTCATGAACACTGAAGCTTTCTTT
CDR3aa: CASSLEAVMNTEAFF

j_gene: TRBJ1-4
len: 13
v_gene: TRBV12-3/TRBV12-4
d_gene: NA
abundance: few
CDR3nt: TGTGCCAGCAGGAATCTAAGGGGAGAAAAACTGTTTTTT
CDR3aa: CASRNLRGEKLFF

j_gene: TRBJ2-7
len: 11
v_gene: TRBV29-1
d_gene: TRBD1
abundance: once
CDR3nt: TGCAGCGTTGCGACAGGGGCCGAGCAGTACTTC
CDR3aa: CSVATGAEQYF

j_gene: TRBJ1-5
len: 15
v_gene: TRBV7-2
d_gene: TRBD1
abundance: NA
CDR3nt: TGTGCCAGCAGCCCGGGACAGGGGGCGGTTCAGCCCCAGCATTTT
CDR3aa: CASSPGQGAVQPQHF

j_gene: TRBJ2-1
len: 16
v_gene: TRBV28
d_gene: TRBD1
abundance: NA
CDR3nt: TGTGCCAGCAGTTCCCCCGGGACAGAGGGAGACAATGAGCAGTTCTTC
CDR3aa: CASSSPGTEGDNEQFF

j_gene: TRBJ2-6
len: 16
v_gene: TRBV5-1
d_gene: NA
abundance: NA
CDR3nt: TGCGCCAGCAGCTTGGGCTCCAGCTCTGGGGCCAACGTCCTGACTTTC
CDR3aa: CASSLGSSSGANVLTF

j_gene: TRBJ2-5
len: 14
v_gene: TRBV7-8
d_gene: NA
abundance: NA
CDR3nt: TGTGCCAGCAGCGCATTACAGGGCCAAGAGACCCAGTACTTC
CDR3aa: CASSALQGQETQYF

j_gene: TRBJ2-1
len: 17
v_gene: TRBV15
d_gene: NA
abundance: NA
CDR3nt: TGTGCCACCAGCAGAGCTCGGACGGGAACCCCTTACAATGAGCAGTTCTTC
CDR3aa: CATSRARTGTPYNEQFF

j_gene: TRBJ1-1
len: 14
v_gene: TRBV18
d_gene: NA
abundance: NA
CDR3nt: TGTGCCAGCTCACCTTTACACCTGAACACTGAAGCTTTCTTT
CDR3aa: CASSPLHLNTEAFF

j_gene: TRBJ2-7
len: 14
v_gene: TRBV9
d_gene: TRBD1
abundance: NA
CDR3nt: TGTGCCAGCAGCCGACAGGGGGGACCCTACGAGCAGTACTTC
CDR3aa: CASSRQGGPYEQYF

j_gene: TRBJ1-2
len: 16
v_gene: TRBV14
d_gene: NA
abundance: NA
CDR3nt: TGTGCCAGCAGCCAAGATCGAACAGGGCTCGGCTATGGCTACACCTTC
CDR3aa: CASSQDRTGLGYGYTF

j_gene: TRBJ2-1
len: 14
v_gene: TRBV24-1
d_gene: TRBD1
abundance: NA
CDR3nt: TGTGCCACCCAGGGGACAGGGAAGGAGAATGAGCAGTTCTTC
CDR3aa: CATQGTGKENEQFF

j_gene: TRBJ1-5
len: 15
v_gene: TRBV19
d_gene: TRBD1
abundance: NA
CDR3nt: TGTGCCAGTAGTGTGGGACAGGGGAGGTTCCAGCCCCAGCATTTT
CDR3aa: CASSVGQGRFQPQHF

j_gene: TRBJ2-3
len: 13
v_gene: TRBV6-4
d_gene: NA
abundance: NA
CDR3nt: TGTGCCAGCAGTTCAAGCCCGGCAGATACGCAGTATTTT
CDR3aa: CASSSSPADTQYF

j_gene: TRBJ2-7
len: 15
v_gene: TRBV6-6
d_gene: TRBD1
abundance: NA
CDR3nt: TGTGCCAGCACCTTAACAGGACAGGGCTCCGACGAGCAGTACTTC
CDR3aa: CASTLTGQGSDEQYF

j_gene: TRBJ1-1
len: 16
v_gene: TRBV5-1
d_gene: NA
abundance: NA
CDR3nt: TGCGCCAGCAGCTTGAACGGAGAGAGGAAGAGCACTGAAGCTTTCTTT
CDR3aa: CASSLNGERKSTEAFF

j_gene: TRBJ1-2
len: 14
v_gene: TRBV3-1/TRBV3-2
d_gene: NA
abundance: few
CDR3nt: TGTGCCAGCAGCCTCTTCCAGGGGAACTATGGCTACACCTTC
CDR3aa: CASSLFQGNYGYTF

j_gene: TRBJ2-7
len: 15
v_gene: TRBV9
d_gene: TRBD1
abundance: NA
CDR3nt: TGTGCCAGCAGCGACCGGGACAGGCCGACCTACGAGCAGTACTTC
CDR3aa: CASSDRDRPTYEQYF

j_gene: TRBJ1-4
len: 14
v_gene: TRBV5-1
d_gene: NA
abundance: NA
CDR3nt: TGCGCCAGCAGCTTGGGGGGGCTTGGTGAAAAACTGTTTTTT
CDR3aa: CASSLGGLGEKLFF

j_gene: TRBJ1-3
len: 16
v_gene: TRBV6-5
d_gene: NA
abundance: NA
CDR3nt: TGTGCCAGCAGTTACTCGGTAGCCAGCTCTGGAAACACCATATATTTT
CDR3aa: CASSYSVASSGNTIYF

j_gene: TRBJ2-6
len: 16
v_gene: TRBV19
d_gene: NA
abundance: NA
CDR3nt: TGTGCCAGTAGGAGGGGAGGGGGCTCTGGGGCCAACGTCCTGACTTTC
CDR3aa: CASRRGGGSGANVLTF

j_gene: TRBJ2-1
len: 16
v_gene: TRBV7-2
d_gene: NA
abundance: NA
CDR3nt: TGTGCCAGCAGCTTAGCTTTGGGGGGATTTATAAATGAGCAGTTCTTC
CDR3aa: CASSLALGGFINEQFF

j_gene: TRBJ1-1
len: 13
v_gene: TRBV5-4
d_gene: NA
abundance: NA
CDR3nt: TGTGCCAGCAGCTCAGGGTTGGACACTGAAGCTTTCTTT
CDR3aa: CASSSGLDTEAFF

j_gene: TRBJ2-1
len: 14
v_gene: TRBV19
d_gene: TRBD1
abundance: few
CDR3nt: TGTGCCAGTTCATCCGGGACAGGGGGAAATGAGCAGTTCTTC
CDR3aa: CASSSGTGGNEQFF